A single sample is the source of the 25 T cell receptor beta chains below, sequenced in a study of CD8+CD57+ T cells in acquired aplastic anemia. The template used for profiling TCR beta VDJ and CDR3 was genomic DNA. MiXCR, applied by TCRdb to the reads, yields one record per CDR3 protein. This table holds hundreds of thousands of distinct CDR3 sequences, around three fifths found once. The sample taken for sequencing was sorted CD4+, CD8+, or CD8+CD57+ T cells (not recorded which) from PBMCs. The receptors stem from a human donor with severe aplastic anemia or a healthy control (not recorded which).

This clonotype was seen repeatedly, ten times or more. The genes are TRBV9 and TRBJ1-6; 7 nucleotides align to TRBD1. Per the germline V gene, CDR1 is SGDLS and CDR2 is YYNGEE. The junction had 8 bases not matched to a gene; V was cut back by 4 bases and J by 7 bases. The CDR3 runs 15 residues. The CDR3 bases are TGTGCCAGCAGCCCCCGGGACAGAAAGAATTCACCCCTCCACTTT. Translated: CASSPRDRKNSPLHF.

This chain joins TRBV2 and TRBJ2-1; 12 positions match TRBD1. V shed 6 bases and J 2 bases; nucleotides not matched to a gene: 8. The CDR3 extends over 17 amino acids. Germline CDR1 is SNHLY and CDR2 is FYNNEI. For the CDR3, the DNA is TGTGCCAGCAGAGACCGGGACAGGGGGCGCACCTACAATGAGCAGTTCTTC. It codes for CASRDRDRGRTYNEQFF.

This sequence joins TRBV7-6 and TRBJ2-5; 10 bases agree with TRBD1. The J call may be mistaken, given a closer DNA end match to TRBJ2-7. CDR1 SGHVS and CDR2 FNYEAQ come from the germline V gene. This CDR3 contains 16 residues. CDR3 sequence: CASSLAGQGGSYEQYF. The CDR3 bases are TGTGCCAGCAGCTTGGCCGGACAGGGGGGCTCCTACGAGCAGTACTTC.

This clonotype was seen repeatedly, ten times or more. The chain recombines TRBV12-5 with TRBJ2-1; 7 bases are a match to TRBD2. CDR1 is LGHNT, CDR2 FRNRAP, per germline. CDR3 length: 17 amino acids. The V segment lost 4 bases and the J segment 4 bases; nucleotides outside the gene matches: 13. CDR3 DNA: TGTGCTAGTGGTTATTGGCTTGGGGGGGGTGGATACAATGAGCAGTTCTTC. Its translation: CASGYWLGGGGYNEQFF.

This clonotype showed up many times. The V gene is TRBV7-2, the J gene TRBJ2-5; D is perhaps TRBD1 or TRBD2 (6 bases each). There are 15 residues in the CDR3. Per germline, CDR1 SGHTA and CDR2 FQGNSA. The germline V and J ends were trimmed by 5 bases and 1 base, with 14 bases remaining between them. This chain's CDR3 is CASSEGGNSQETQYF. The CDR3 DNA sequence: TGTGCCAGCAGCGAGGGGGGCAACTCCCAAGAGACCCAGTACTTC. Together with reference TRBV7-2 and TRBJ2-5, the CDR3 gives the full variable domain: GAGVSQSPSNKVTEKGKDVELRCDPISGHTALYWYRQSLGQGLEFLIYFQGNSAPDKSGLPSDRFSAERTGGSVSTLTIQRTQQEDSAVYLCASSEGGNSQETQYFGPGTRLLVL.

Ten or more counts support this clonotype. This clone may be a read error of a much larger clone one base away. The chain carries TRBV20-1 and TRBJ2-5; 11 bases align to TRBD1. Germline V lookup: CDR1 DFQATT, CDR2 SNEGSKA (reference sequence). This CDR3 comprises 13 residues. Trimming took 1 base from V and 9 from J; bases not matched to a gene: 4. The CDR3 protein is CSARVGQGEAQYF. The CDR3 coding sequence is TGCAGTGCTAGAGTGGGACAGGGGGAGGCCCAGTACTTC.

This clonotype appeared many times. The chain joins TRBV7-3 to TRBJ2-2; TRBD1 might be the D (5 bases). The germline gives CDR1 SGHTA, CDR2 FQGTGA. The ends were cut back, 2 bases at V and 8 bases at J, with 12 bases in the middle. The CDR3 covers 14 residues. The CDR3 loop is CASSLGATAGELFF. The CDR3 DNA is TGTGCCAGCAGCTTAGGGGCCACCGCGGGGGAGCTGTTTTTT.

In this sample, this clonotype turned up many times. This rearrangement joins TRBV20-1 to TRBJ1-2, with unresolved D. Trimming shortened V by 5 bases and J by 10 bases, and 17 bases separated the two germline ends. The CDR3 covers 12 residues. The V gene's germline CDR1 is DFQATT and CDR2 SNEGSKA (reference sequence). The CDR3 is CSAPIFLGDYTF. The CDR3 region has the DNA TGCAGTGCTCCGATTTTCCTTGGGGACTACACCTTC.

The rearrangement links TRBV15 to TRBJ2-6; D might be TRBD1 (5 bases). This CDR3 spans 12 amino acids. Germline V CDR1 and CDR2: LNHNV, YYDKDF (reference sequence). V was shortened by 9 bases and J by 4 bases, with 7 bases between the two germline ends. CDR3 coding DNA: TGTGCCACGAGGACAGGGGCCAACGTCCTGACTTTC. Translated: CATRTGANVLTF.

The rearrangement links TRBV19 to TRBJ1-2, with 7 nucleotides matching TRBD1. Per the germline V gene, CDR1 is LNHDA and CDR2 is SQIVND (reference sequence). This CDR3 has 14 residues. After removal of 5 bases from V and 2 bases from J, the junction contained 5 bases not matched to a gene. CDR3: CASSWDSGNYGYTF. The CDR3 nucleotides read TGTGCCAGTAGTTGGGACAGCGGGAACTATGGCTACACCTTC.

This clonotype was recorded a few times. The chain couples TRBV18 to TRBJ1-2; D is possibly TRBD1 (5 bases). Per germline, CDR1 KGHSH and CDR2 LQKENI. This CDR3 comprises 15 residues. Trimming removed 3 bases at V and 0 bases at J, with 11 bases between. The CDR3 loop is CASSPPGTSNYGYTF. The CDR3 DNA is TGTGCCAGCTCACCGCCTGGGACTTCTAACTATGGCTACACCTTC.

Of note for this clonotype: Germline is not matched at one junction end, which may reflect a read error. The chain links TRBV20-1 to TRBJ2-7, with unresolved D. The CDR3 contains 13 residues. The germline V gene has CDR1 DFQATT and CDR2 SNEGSKA (reference sequence). In nucleotides, the CDR3 is TGCGGTGCTAGAGATTCCAGGACGCCAGAGCAGTACTTC. It translates to CGARDSRTPEQYF.

V is TRBV20-1 and J is TRBJ2-7, with TRBD2 identical over 7 bases. The CDR3 has 14 residues. J lost 4 bases, V lost 3 bases, and 9 bases had no gene match. Germline V gene sequence: CDR1 DFQATT, CDR2 SNEGSKA (reference sequence). The CDR3 reads CSASRDYRGYEQYF. The CDR3 DNA reads TGCAGTGCTAGCCGGGACTATCGCGGATACGAGCAGTACTTC.

CDR3 in DNA: TGCGCCAGCAGCCCGGACAGGGTAGGCGGCGAGCAGTACTTC. Translated, it gives CASSPDRVGGEQYF. V gene TRBV5-1 combines with J gene TRBJ2-7, with 8 bases lining up with TRBD1. This CDR3 is built from 14 residues. The J segment lost 6 bases and the V segment lost 4 bases, leaving 9 bases of the junction unmatched. Germline V gene sequence: CDR1 SGHRS, CDR2 YFSETQ. Variable domain in full (rest from reference TRBV5-1 and TRBJ2-7): KAGVTQTPRYLIKTRGQQVTLSCSPISGHRSVSWYQQTPGQGLQFLFEYFSETQRNKGNFPGRFSGRQFSNSRSEMNVSTLELGDSALYLCASSPDRVGGEQYFGPGTRLTVT.

Concerning this clonotype itself: The junction does not match germline at one end; this may be a read error. The chain combines TRBV6-4 with TRBJ2-6; tentatively, D is TRBD2 (5 bases). The CDR3 spans 16 residues. The germline CDR1 and CDR2 sequences are MRHNA and SNTAGT. This chain's CDR3 is CASSYSRRAGANVLTF. CDR3 DNA sequence: TGTGCCAGCAGTTACTCGAGGCGGGCTGGGGCCAACGTCCTGACTTTC.

V usage is TRBV10-3 and J usage is TRBJ2-7; 14 bases fit TRBD2. The trim removed 6 bases at V and 6 bases at J, leaving 13 bases unmatched. Germline-derived CDR1 and CDR2 are ENHRY and SYGVKD. This CDR3 has 17 residues. The CDR3 coding sequence is TGTGCCATCAGGGATCCGGGACTAGCGGGAGCAGGCGCCGAGCAGTACTTC. Translating gives CAIRDPGLAGAGAEQYF.

This clonotype was seen repeatedly, ten times or more. The gene calls are TRBV5-5 and TRBJ1-6; TRBD1 matches 7 bases. The CDR3 totals 16 residues. With 2 bases clipped from V and 7 bases from J, the junction kept 9 bases outside the gene matches. Germline CDR1 SGHKS, CDR2 YYEKEE (reference sequence). The CDR3 reads CASSFPGQPSNSPLHF. CDR3 nucleotide sequence: TGTGCCAGCAGCTTTCCGGGACAGCCGTCAAATTCACCCCTCCACTTT.

The chain links TRBV7-3 to TRBJ2-7, with D perhaps matching TRBD1 or TRBD2 (5 bases each). Germline lookup yields CDR1 SGHTA and CDR2 FQGTGA. This CDR3 contains 15 residues. Trimming took off 5 bases at V and 0 bases at J, with 14 bases between the two ends. This chain's CDR3 is CASSPLAGSSYEQYF. In DNA, the CDR3 is TGTGCCAGCAGCCCCCTCGCAGGGAGCTCCTACGAGCAGTACTTC.

This clonotype was found once. The chain uses TRBV7-2 and TRBJ1-1; 7 nucleotides agree with TRBD1. Losses at the gene ends were 5 bases for V and 4 bases for J; bases not matched to a gene: 7. This CDR3 contains 14 residues. Germline V gives CDR1 SGHTA, CDR2 FQGNSA. CDR3 sequence: CASSPMTGTTEAFF. CDR3 DNA: TGTGCCAGCAGCCCGATGACAGGGACCACTGAAGCTTTCTTT.

J is TRBJ1-2 and V is TRBV7-8, with D hard to call. V lost 2 bases and J 6 bases, leaving 10 bases between the germline ends. Germline assignment: CDR1 SGHVS and CDR2 FQNEAQ. CDR3 length: 13 amino acids. The CDR3 DNA reads TGTGCCAGCAGCTTAATTATACAGAATGGCTACACCTTC. It codes for CASSLIIQNGYTF. The full variable domain, with the rest looked up from reference TRBV7-8 and TRBJ1-2, is GAGVSQSPRYKVAKRGQDVALRCDPISGHVSLFWYQQALGQGPEFLTYFQNEAQLDKSGLPSDRFFAERPEGSVSTLKIQRTQQEDSAVYLCASSLIIQNGYTFGSGTRLTVV.

As to this clonotype: One end of the junction does not line up with germline, which may come from a read error. This chain links TRBV5-1 with TRBJ2-7; a possible D gene is TRBD2 (5 bases). The CDR3 consists of 16 residues. Germline V gene sequence: CDR1 SGHRS, CDR2 YFSETQ. The CDR3 sequence: CASSQDLLASSYEQYF. The DNA of the CDR3 is TGTGCCAGCAGCCAAGATCTCCTAGCTTCTTCCTACGAGCAGTACTTC.

This clonotype has only a few counts. The gene calls are TRBV13 and TRBJ1-2; 8 positions match TRBD1. Germline V gives CDR1 PRHDT, CDR2 FYEKMQ (reference sequence). The CDR3 spans 17 residues. The V segment lost 5 bases and the J segment 3 bases; nucleotides outside the gene matches: 14. The CDR3 bases are TGTGCCAGCAGCACCCAGTACGGACAGGGAGGGGACTATGGCTACACCTTC. The encoded protein is CASSTQYGQGGDYGYTF.

For the CDR3, the DNA is TGTGCCACCAGCAGAGATCTGGGTGGCAATCAGCCCCAGCATTTT. It specifies CATSRDLGGNQPQHF. J is TRBJ1-5 and V is TRBV15, with D uncertain. Germline V CDR1 and CDR2: LNHNV, YYDKDF (reference sequence). The CDR3 loop spans 15 amino acids. The V end lost 0 bases, the J end lost 2 bases, and 8 bases lay between the germline ends.

Only a few counts were recorded for this clonotype. The chain carries TRBV20-1 and TRBJ2-3; 13 bases agree with TRBD2. CDR1 and CDR2 from the germline V gene are DFQATT and SNEGSKA (reference sequence). This CDR3 contains 15 residues. The trim removed 6 bases at V and 5 bases at J, leaving 8 bases unmatched. CDR3 DNA: TGCAGTGCCCCGGGACTAGCGGGGAGAAAAGATACGCAGTATTTT. Translating gives CSAPGLAGRKDTQYF.

The chain is built from TRBV12-3 or TRBV12-4 and TRBJ2-5; 8 bases are a match to TRBD2. CDR3 length: 14 amino acids. V shed 6 bases and J 5 bases; nucleotides not matched to a gene: 8. The CDR3 DNA follows: TGTGCCAGCAGCCCGGGACTAGGGTGGGAGACCCAGTACTTC. Its protein is CASSPGLGWETQYF.